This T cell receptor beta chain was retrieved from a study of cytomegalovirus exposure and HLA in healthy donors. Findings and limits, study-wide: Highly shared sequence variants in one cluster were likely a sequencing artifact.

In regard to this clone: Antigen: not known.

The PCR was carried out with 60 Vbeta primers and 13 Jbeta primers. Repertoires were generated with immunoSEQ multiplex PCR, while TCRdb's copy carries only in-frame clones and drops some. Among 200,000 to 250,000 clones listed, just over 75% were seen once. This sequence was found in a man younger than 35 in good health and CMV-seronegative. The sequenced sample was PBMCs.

CDR3 coding DNA: TGTGCCAGCAGTGTCAGGGGGCAGAACTATGGCTACACCTTC. Translation gives CASSVRGQNYGYTF. The chain has TRBV2 and TRBJ1-2, with 8 bases fitting TRBD1. Unmatched junction bases numbered 3, after V lost 4 bases and J lost 2 bases. The CDR3 is made up of 14 amino acids. Germline assignment: CDR1 SNHLY and CDR2 FYNNEI.